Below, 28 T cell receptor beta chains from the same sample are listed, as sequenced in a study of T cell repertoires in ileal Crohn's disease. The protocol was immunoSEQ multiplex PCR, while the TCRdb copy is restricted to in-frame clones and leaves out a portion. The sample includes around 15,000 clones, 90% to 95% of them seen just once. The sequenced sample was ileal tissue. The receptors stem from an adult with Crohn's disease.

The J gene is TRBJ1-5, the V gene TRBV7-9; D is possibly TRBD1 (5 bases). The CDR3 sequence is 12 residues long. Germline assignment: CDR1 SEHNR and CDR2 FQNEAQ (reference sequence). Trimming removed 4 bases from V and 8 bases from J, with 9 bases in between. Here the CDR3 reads CASSYQGEPQHF. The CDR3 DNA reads TGTGCCAGCAGCTACCAAGGGGAGCCCCAGCATTTT.

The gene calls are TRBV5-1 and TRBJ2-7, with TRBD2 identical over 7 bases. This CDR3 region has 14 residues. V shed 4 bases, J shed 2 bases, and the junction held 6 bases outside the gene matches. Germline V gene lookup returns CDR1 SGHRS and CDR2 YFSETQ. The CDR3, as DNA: TGCGCCAGCAGCCTTTTAGCGGGTCCCTACGAGCAGTACTTC. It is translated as CASSLLAGPYEQYF.

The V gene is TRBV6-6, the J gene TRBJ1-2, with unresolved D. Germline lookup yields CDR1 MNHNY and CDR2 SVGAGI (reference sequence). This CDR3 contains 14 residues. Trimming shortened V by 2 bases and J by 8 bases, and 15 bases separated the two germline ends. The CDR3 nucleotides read TGTGCCAGCAGTTACACCGGAATCGGCGGAGGCTACACCTTC. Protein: CASSYTGIGGGYTF.

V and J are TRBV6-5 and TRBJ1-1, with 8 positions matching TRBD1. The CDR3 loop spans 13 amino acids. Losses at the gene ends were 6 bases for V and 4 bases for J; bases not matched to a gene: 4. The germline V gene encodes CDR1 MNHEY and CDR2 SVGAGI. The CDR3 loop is CASSQTGGTEAFF. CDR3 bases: TGTGCCAGCAGCCAAACAGGGGGCACTGAAGCTTTCTTT.

The CDR3: CASSPEGTGGYYNEQFF. The CDR3 DNA is TGTGCCAGCAGCCCAGAGGGTACAGGGGGCTACTACAATGAGCAGTTCTTC. The chain uses TRBV13 and TRBJ2-1, with 9 bases identical to TRBD1. CDR3 length equals 17 residues. The J segment lost 3 bases and the V segment lost 5 bases, leaving 11 bases of the junction unmatched. In germline, CDR1 is PRHDT, CDR2 FYEKMQ (reference sequence).

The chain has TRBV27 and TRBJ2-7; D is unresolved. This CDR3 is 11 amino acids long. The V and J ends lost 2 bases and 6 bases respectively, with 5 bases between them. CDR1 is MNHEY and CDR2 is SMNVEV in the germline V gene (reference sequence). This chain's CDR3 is CASSLGLEQYF. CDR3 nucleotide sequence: TGTGCCAGCAGTTTAGGGCTCGAGCAGTACTTC.

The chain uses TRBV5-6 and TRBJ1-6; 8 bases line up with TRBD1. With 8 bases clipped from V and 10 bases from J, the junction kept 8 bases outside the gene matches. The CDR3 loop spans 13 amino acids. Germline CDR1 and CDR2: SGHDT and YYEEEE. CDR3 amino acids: CARKQGVESPLHF. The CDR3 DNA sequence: TGTGCCAGAAAACAGGGGGTCGAATCACCCCTCCACTTT.

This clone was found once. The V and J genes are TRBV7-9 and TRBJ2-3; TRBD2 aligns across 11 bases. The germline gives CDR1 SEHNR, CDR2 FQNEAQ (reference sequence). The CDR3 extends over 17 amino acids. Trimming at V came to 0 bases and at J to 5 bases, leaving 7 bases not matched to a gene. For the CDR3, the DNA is TGTGCCAGCAGCTTAGCCGCGACTAGCGGGGTCCGAGATACGCAGTATTTT. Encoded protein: CASSLAATSGVRDTQYF.

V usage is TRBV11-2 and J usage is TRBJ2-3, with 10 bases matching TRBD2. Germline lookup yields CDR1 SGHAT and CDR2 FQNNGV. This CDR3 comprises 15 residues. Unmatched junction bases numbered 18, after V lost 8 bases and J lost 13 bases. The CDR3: CASGSSGGLFQGEYF. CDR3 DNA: TGTGCCAGCGGTTCTAGCGGGGGCCTGTTTCAGGGGGAGTATTTT.

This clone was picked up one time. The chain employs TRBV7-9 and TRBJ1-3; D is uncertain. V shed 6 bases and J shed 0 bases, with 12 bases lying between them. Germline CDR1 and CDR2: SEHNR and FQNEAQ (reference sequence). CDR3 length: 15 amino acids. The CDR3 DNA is TGTGCCAGCAGGCTCGGGAGGAACTCTGGAAACACCATATATTTT. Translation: CASRLGRNSGNTIYF.

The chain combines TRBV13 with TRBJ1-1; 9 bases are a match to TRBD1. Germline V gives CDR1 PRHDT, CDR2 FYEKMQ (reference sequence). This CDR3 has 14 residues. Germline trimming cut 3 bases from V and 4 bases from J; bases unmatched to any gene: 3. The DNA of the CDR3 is TGTGCCAGCAGCTTCCAGACAGGGGGCACTGAAGCTTTCTTT. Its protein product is CASSFQTGGTEAFF.

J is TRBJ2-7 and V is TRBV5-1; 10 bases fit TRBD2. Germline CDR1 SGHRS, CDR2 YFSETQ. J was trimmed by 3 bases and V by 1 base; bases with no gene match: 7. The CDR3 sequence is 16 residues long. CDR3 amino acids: CASSLWSGGAHYEQYF. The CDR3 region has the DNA TGCGCCAGCAGCTTGTGGAGCGGGGGGGCTCACTACGAGCAGTACTTC.

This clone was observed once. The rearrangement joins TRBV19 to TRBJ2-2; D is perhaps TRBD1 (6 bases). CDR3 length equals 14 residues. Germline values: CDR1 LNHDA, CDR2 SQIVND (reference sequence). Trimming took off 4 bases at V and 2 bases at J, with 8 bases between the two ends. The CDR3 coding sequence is TGTGCCAGTAGTAGGGACATAAACACCGGGGAGCTGTTTTTT. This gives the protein CASSRDINTGELFF. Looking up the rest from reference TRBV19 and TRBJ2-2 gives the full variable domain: DGGITQSPKYLFRKEGQNVTLSCEQNLNHDAMYWYRQDPGQGLRLIYYSQIVNDFQKGDIAEGYSVSREKKESFPLTVTSAQKNPTAFYLCASSRDINTGELFFGEGSRLTVL.

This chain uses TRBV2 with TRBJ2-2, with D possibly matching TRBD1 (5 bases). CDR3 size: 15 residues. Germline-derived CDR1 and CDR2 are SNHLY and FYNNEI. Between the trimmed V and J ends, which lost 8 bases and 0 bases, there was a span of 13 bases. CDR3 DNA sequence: TGTGCCAGCGGTTGGGGCAGCGCGAACACCGGGGAGCTGTTTTTT. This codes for CASGWGSANTGELFF.

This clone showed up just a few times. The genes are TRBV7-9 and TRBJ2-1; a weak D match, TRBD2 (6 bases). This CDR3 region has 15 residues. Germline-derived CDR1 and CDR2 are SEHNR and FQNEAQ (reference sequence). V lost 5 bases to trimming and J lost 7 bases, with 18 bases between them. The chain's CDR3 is CASSPGAGGGNEQFF. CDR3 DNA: TGTGCCAGCAGCCCCGGTGCCGGGGGTGGGAATGAGCAGTTCTTC.

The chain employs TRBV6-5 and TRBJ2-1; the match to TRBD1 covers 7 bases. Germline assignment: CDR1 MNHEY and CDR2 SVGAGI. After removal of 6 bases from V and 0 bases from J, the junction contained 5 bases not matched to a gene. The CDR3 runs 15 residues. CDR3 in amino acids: CASRTGTASYNEQFF. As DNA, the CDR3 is TGTGCCAGCAGGACCGGGACAGCCTCCTACAATGAGCAGTTCTTC.

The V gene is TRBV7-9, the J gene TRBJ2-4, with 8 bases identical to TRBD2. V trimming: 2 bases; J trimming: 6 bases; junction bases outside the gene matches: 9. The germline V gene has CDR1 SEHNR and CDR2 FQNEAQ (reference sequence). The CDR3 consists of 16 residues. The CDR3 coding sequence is TGTGCCAGCAGCTTAAATCTAGTTGGACTAGCAAACATTCAGTACTTC. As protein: CASSLNLVGLANIQYF.

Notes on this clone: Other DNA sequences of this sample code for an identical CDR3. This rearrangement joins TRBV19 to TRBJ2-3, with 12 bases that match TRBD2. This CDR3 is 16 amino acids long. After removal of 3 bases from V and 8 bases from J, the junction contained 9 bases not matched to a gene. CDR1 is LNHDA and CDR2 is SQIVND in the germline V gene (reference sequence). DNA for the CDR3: TGTGCCAGTAGTATCCGGCTAGCGGGGGGGCCGGGTACGCAGTATTTT. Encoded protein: CASSIRLAGGPGTQYF.

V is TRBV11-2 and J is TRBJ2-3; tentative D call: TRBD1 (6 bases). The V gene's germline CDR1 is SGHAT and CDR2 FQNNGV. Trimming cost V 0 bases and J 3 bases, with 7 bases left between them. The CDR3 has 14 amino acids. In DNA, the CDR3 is TGTGCCAGCAGCTTAGACAGGGGAACAGATACGCAGTATTTT. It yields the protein CASSLDRGTDTQYF. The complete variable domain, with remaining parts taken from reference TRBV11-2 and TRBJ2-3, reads EAGVAQSPRYKIIEKRQSVAFWCNPISGHATLYWYQQILGQGPKLLIQFQNNGVVDDSQLPKDRFSAERLKGVDSTLKIQPAKLEDSAVYLCASSLDRGTDTQYFGPGTRLTVL.

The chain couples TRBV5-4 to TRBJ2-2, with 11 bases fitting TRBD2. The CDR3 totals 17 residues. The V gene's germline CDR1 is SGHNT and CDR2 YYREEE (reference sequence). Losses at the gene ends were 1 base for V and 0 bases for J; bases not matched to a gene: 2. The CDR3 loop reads CASSLTSGGTNTGELFF. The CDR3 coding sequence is TGTGCCAGCAGCTTGACTAGCGGGGGAACGAACACCGGGGAGCTGTTTTTT.

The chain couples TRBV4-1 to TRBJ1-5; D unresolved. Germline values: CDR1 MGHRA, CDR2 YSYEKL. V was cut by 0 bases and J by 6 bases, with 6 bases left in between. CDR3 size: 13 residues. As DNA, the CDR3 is TGCGCCAGCAGCCAAGATATCAGTCAGCCCCAGCATTTT. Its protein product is CASSQDISQPQHF.

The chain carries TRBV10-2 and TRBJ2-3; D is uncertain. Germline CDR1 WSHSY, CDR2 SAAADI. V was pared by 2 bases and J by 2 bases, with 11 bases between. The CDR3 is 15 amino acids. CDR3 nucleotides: TGCGCCAGCAGTGAGACACAGACCCTCACAGATACGCAGTATTTT. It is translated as CASSETQTLTDTQYF.

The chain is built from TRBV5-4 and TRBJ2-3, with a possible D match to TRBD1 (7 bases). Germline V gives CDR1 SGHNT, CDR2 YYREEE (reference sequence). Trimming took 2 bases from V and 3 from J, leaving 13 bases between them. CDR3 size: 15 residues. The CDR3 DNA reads TGTGCCAGCAGCTTACCACAGGGGAGGACAGATACGCAGTATTTT. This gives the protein CASSLPQGRTDTQYF.

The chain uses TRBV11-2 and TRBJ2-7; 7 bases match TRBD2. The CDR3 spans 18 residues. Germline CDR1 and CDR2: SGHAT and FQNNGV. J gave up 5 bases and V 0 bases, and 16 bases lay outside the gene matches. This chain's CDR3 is CASSLEGTIPPYRDEQYF. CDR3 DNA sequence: TGTGCCAGCAGCTTAGAGGGGACTATACCACCCTATCGGGACGAGCAGTACTTC.

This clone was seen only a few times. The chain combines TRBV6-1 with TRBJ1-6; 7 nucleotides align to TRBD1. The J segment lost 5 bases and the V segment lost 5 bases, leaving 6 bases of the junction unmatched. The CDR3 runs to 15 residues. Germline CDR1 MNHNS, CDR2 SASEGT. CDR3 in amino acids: CASSPRDRDNSPLHF. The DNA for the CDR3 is TGTGCCAGCAGTCCCCGGGACAGAGATAATTCACCCCTCCACTTT.

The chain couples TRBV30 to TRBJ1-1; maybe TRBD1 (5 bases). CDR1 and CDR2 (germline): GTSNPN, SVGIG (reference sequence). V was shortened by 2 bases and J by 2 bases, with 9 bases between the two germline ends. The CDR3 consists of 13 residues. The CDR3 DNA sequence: TGTGCCTGGAGTATCAGGGTCAACACTGAAGCTTTCTTT. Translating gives CAWSIRVNTEAFF.

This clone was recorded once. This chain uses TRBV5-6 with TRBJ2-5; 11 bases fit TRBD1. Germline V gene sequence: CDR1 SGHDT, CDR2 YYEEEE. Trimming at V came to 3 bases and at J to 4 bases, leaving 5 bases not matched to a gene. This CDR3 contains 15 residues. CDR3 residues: CASSYGTGGGETQYF. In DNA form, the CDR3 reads TGTGCCAGCAGCTACGGGACAGGGGGTGGAGAGACCCAGTACTTC.

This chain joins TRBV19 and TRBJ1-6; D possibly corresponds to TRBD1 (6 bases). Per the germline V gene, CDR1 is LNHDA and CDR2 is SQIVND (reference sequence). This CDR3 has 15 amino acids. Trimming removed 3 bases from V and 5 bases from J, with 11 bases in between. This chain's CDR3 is CASSMGGGHNSPLHF. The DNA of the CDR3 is TGTGCCAGTAGTATGGGAGGGGGGCATAATTCACCCCTCCACTTT.